This TCR beta chain appears in the sequencing data of a study of cytomegalovirus exposure and HLA in healthy donors. Study-level findings and limits: For most TCR sequences rarity was the rule, although some public TCRs occurred in many donors. Most subjects had HLA-A and HLA-B alleles reportedly predicted accurately by TCR beta sequences.

This PCR relied on a set of 60 Vbeta primers and 13 Jbeta primers. How the authors handled the data: An analysis that came later counted some 80 million unique TCR beta chains, 10 million to 12 million shared. The assay was immunoSEQ multiplex PCR, and TCRdb's table has in-frame clones only and misses some. The V and J calls and clone size come from that table; D and trimming were worked out from the DNA. The table lists more than 200,000 clones, 60% to 85% of them singletons. About this clone itself: Its antigen is currently unknown.

This CDR3 is 14 amino acids long. J was trimmed by 6 bases and V by 6 bases; bases with no gene match: 9. The germline V gene has CDR1 SGHRS and CDR2 YFSETQ. The sequence came from a man in his forties in good health and CMV-seronegative. This chain uses TRBV5-1 with TRBJ2-3, with 8 bases aligning to TRBD2. The sample was PBMCs. The CDR3 region has the DNA TGCGCCAGCATAGGGTTAGCGGGATCTGATACGCAGTATTTT. Its protein product is CASIGLAGSDTQYF.